This T cell receptor (beta chain) is drawn from a study of blood T cell repertoires in COVID-19. Study-level information: Acute and convalescent COVID-19 specimens originated in the United States, Italy and Spain.

Sequencing was performed with immunoSEQ multiplex PCR; in TCRdb, only in-frame clones are kept and a portion is missing. The sample carries a few hundred thousand clones, around 90% recorded once. This clone was recorded only once. Germline V CDR1 and CDR2: SNHLY, FYNNEI. The CDR3 has 15 residues. After removal of 6 bases from V and 4 bases from J, the junction contained 9 bases not matched to a gene. The source of this sequence is a young man with active or convalescent COVID-19. Sequenced sample: peripheral blood. The gene calls are TRBV2 and TRBJ2-1, with TRBD1 identical over 7 bases. The DNA for the CDR3 is TGTGCCAGCAGGGTTGACAGGGCGGTTTACAATGAGCAGTTCTTC. Protein: CASRVDRAVYNEQFF.